The T cell receptor beta chain described here comes from a study of prognosis after radiotherapy for stage I lung cancer. Study-wide context: Ages of the 13 men and roughly 6 women ranged roughly 53 to 85 years, median about 70. In 3 to 5 fractions, radiotherapy was administered as SBRT with a biologically effective dose of at least 100 Gy.

Overall study results and limits: After stereotactic body radiation therapy, unique TCR clone counts dropped from a median of around 10,000 to 6,500.

None of the patients had undergone chemotherapy or radiotherapy beforehand or had any other malignancy, and each showed node-negative status on CT and PET/CT. Amplification of TCR beta CDR3 from genomic DNA used two-round multiplex PCR. The first round of PCR was done with primers that matched each TRBV and TRBJ gene. MiXCR, run by TCRdb on the multiplex PCR reads, gives a single entry per CDR3 protein. The table has roughly 14,000 distinct CDR3 sequences, around 30% seen once; the top ten hold nearly 25%. In this sample, this clonotype is medium-sized. Its target is not known. The CDR3 is made up of 16 amino acids. V was shortened by 10 bases and J by 0 bases, with 16 bases between the two germline ends. Germline CDR1 reads MNHEY; CDR2 reads SMNVEV (reference sequence).

The material sequenced was PBMCs, taken before or after stereotactic body radiation therapy (not recorded which). The sequence came from a donor aged 50 or older with non-small cell lung cancer. The V and J genes are TRBV27 and TRBJ1-6; no clear D gene. The CDR3 DNA is TGTGCCACCGCCCCTCGACGGAGCTCCTATAATTCACCCCTCCACTTT. Residues: CATAPRRSSYNSPLHF.